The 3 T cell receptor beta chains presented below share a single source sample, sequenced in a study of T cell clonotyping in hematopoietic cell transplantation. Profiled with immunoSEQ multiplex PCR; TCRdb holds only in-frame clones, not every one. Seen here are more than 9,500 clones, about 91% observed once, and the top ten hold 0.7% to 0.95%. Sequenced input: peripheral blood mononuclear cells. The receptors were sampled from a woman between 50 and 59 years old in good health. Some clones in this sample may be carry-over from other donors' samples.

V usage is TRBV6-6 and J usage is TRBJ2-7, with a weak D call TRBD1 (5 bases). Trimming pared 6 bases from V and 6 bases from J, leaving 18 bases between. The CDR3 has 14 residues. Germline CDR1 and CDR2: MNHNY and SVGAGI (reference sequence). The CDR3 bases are TGTGCCAGCAGGGTGCAGGGAACGGTAATCGAGCAGTACTTC. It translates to CASRVQGTVIEQYF.

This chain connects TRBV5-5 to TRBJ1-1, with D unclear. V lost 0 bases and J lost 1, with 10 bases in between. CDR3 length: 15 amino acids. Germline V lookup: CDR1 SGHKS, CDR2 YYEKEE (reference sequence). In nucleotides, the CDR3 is TGTGCCAGCAGCTTGGGGGGTACCGGGAACACTGAAGCTTTCTTT. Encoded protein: CASSLGGTGNTEAFF. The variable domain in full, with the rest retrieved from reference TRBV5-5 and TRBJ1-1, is DAGVTQSPTHLIKTRGQQVTLRCSPISGHKSVSWYQQVLGQGPQFIFQYYEKEERGRGNFPDRFSARQFPNYSSELNVNALLLGDSALYLCASSLGGTGNTEAFFGQGTRLTVV.

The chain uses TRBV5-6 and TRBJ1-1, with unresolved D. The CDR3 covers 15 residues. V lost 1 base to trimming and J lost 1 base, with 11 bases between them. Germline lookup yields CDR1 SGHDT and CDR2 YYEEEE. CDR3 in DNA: TGTGCCAGCAGCTTGTTGGGTACTGAGAACACTGAAGCTTTCTTT. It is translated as CASSLLGTENTEAFF.